One sample yielded the 21 T cell receptor beta chains listed below, sequenced in a study of T cell responses to AZD1222 COVID-19 vaccine (dated by TCRdb to the early 2020s). The time point tag for this specimen amounts to: baseline before first vaccination. Libraries were prepared through the immunoSEQ multiplex PCR assay. TCRdb provides this immuneACCESS table in a form limited to in-frame rearrangements. Some clones are lacking; in checked studies, under half of them reflect an unresolved V gene, and why the rest are absent is not known. The sample table contains 150,000 or so clones; only one count was recorded for roughly nine tenths of them. The top ten clones comprise 4.5% to 6.5% of the sample. Sequencing used peripheral blood, obtained on day 0 of AZD1222 vaccination. The receptors here all came from an adult in good health.

This rearrangement joins TRBV6-6 to TRBJ1-3, with D tentatively TRBD1 (5 bases). Germline loops: CDR1 MNHNY, CDR2 SVGAGI (reference sequence). The CDR3 is made up of 16 amino acids. V shed 3 bases and J shed 4 bases, with 16 bases lying between them. The CDR3 DNA reads as TGTGCCAGCAGTTATACGCCCAGGGCCGGCGGAAACACCATATATTTT. This encodes CASSYTPRAGGNTIYF.

The chain is built from TRBV5-1 and TRBJ1-6, with 7 bases lining up with TRBD1. The CDR3 runs 17 residues. J was trimmed by 7 bases and V by 3 bases; bases with no gene match: 13. The germline V gene encodes CDR1 SGHRS and CDR2 YFSETQ. CDR3 loop: CASSSGGGQVTNSPLHF. The CDR3 DNA is TGCGCCAGCAGCTCAGGCGGCGGACAGGTGACCAATTCACCCCTCCACTTT.

CDR3 sequence: CASSLYSSGQYEQYF. The CDR3 DNA reads TGTGCCAGCAGTTTATATTCTAGCGGGCAGTACGAGCAGTACTTC. The gene calls are TRBV28 and TRBJ2-7; 8 positions match TRBD2. The trim removed 1 base at V and 4 bases at J, leaving 6 bases unmatched. Looked up from germline, CDR1 is MDHEN and CDR2 is SYDVKM. The CDR3 has 15 amino acids.

V usage is TRBV7-9 and J usage is TRBJ2-3; the match to TRBD2 covers 7 bases. The junction had 7 bases not matched to a gene; V was cut back by 7 bases and J by 3 bases. The germline gives CDR1 SEHNR, CDR2 FQNEAQ (reference sequence). This CDR3 comprises 14 residues. The chain's CDR3 is CASNYQGGTDTQYF. The CDR3, as DNA: TGTGCCAGCAATTATCAGGGAGGGACAGATACGCAGTATTTT.

The chain joins TRBV12-3 or TRBV12-4 to TRBJ1-1; unclear D gene. Trimming left V 5 bases short and J 9 bases short, with 10 bases between. This CDR3 has 11 amino acids. CDR3 nucleotides: TGTGCCAGCAGTCCCCGATATAAAGCTTTCTTT. Translated, it gives CASSPRYKAFF.

The chain combines TRBV5-4 with TRBJ2-1, with TRBD2 matching over 7 bases. The trim removed 5 bases at V and 0 bases at J, leaving 8 bases unmatched. This CDR3 has 16 amino acids. CDR1 SGHNT and CDR2 YYREEE come from the germline V gene (reference sequence). The CDR3 loop reads CASRRLGLVSYNEQFF. As DNA, the CDR3 is TGTGCCAGCAGGCGCCTCGGACTAGTCTCCTACAATGAGCAGTTCTTC.

This clone was recorded once. The J gene is TRBJ1-1, the V gene TRBV7-8; D is unclear. CDR3 length equals 16 residues. V dropped 1 base and J dropped 1 base, with 13 bases sitting between them. CDR1 is SGHVS, CDR2 FQNEAQ, per germline. This chain's CDR3 is CASSLGQPRANTEAFF. The CDR3 DNA is TGTGCCAGCAGCTTAGGTCAACCCCGGGCGAACACTGAAGCTTTCTTT.

This chain uses TRBV28 with TRBJ1-5; no clear D gene. Trimming removed 6 bases at V and 1 base at J, with 16 bases between. The CDR3 sequence is 16 residues long. Per the germline V gene, CDR1 is MDHEN and CDR2 is SYDVKM. The CDR3 region has the DNA TGTGCCAGCAGACCCGGGCCGAGAGGGAGCAATCAGCCCCAGCATTTT. It specifies CASRPGPRGSNQPQHF.

The V and J genes are TRBV19 and TRBJ1-5, with D hard to call. CDR3 size: 16 residues. V shed 2 bases and J shed 0 bases, with 11 bases lying between them. CDR1 and CDR2 (germline): LNHDA, SQIVND (reference sequence). The CDR3 DNA is TGTGCCAGTAGTATATCGGACGTTTATAGCAATCAGCCCCAGCATTTT. It translates to CASSISDVYSNQPQHF.

Only one count was recorded for this clone. The chain uses TRBV19 and TRBJ2-5; TRBD1 matches at 9 bases. The V segment lost 2 bases and the J segment 5 bases; nucleotides outside the gene matches: 9. There are 16 residues in the CDR3. Germline CDR1 LNHDA, CDR2 SQIVND (reference sequence). CDR3 bases: TGTGCCAGTAGTATAACAGGGGGCTTGGGTACGGAGACCCAGTACTTC. Amino acid sequence: CASSITGGLGTETQYF.

The chain links TRBV5-4 to TRBJ2-1, with 8 bases fitting TRBD2. Germline-derived CDR1 and CDR2 are SGHNT and YYREEE (reference sequence). CDR3 length: 15 residues. Unmatched junction bases numbered 4, after V lost 1 base and J lost 4 bases. The CDR3 nucleotides are TGTGCCAGCAGCTTGTCAGCGGGAGTGTACAATGAGCAGTTCTTC. Translated: CASSLSAGVYNEQFF. The full variable domain, rest sourced from reference TRBV5-4 and TRBJ2-1, is ETGVTQSPTHLIKTRGQQVTLRCSSQSGHNTVSWYQQALGQGPQFIFQYYREEENGRGNFPPRFSGLQFPNYSSELNVNALELDDSALYLCASSLSAGVYNEQFFGPGTRLTVL.

This sequence joins TRBV13 and TRBJ2-7, with D maybe TRBD2 (8 bases). The CDR3 runs to 15 residues. The V and J ends lost 0 bases and 2 bases respectively, with 11 bases between them. CDR1 is PRHDT and CDR2 is FYEKMQ in the germline V gene (reference sequence). CDR3 amino acids: CASSLGGRGPYEQYF. CDR3 DNA sequence: TGTGCCAGCAGCTTAGGCGGGAGGGGGCCCTACGAGCAGTACTTC. The full variable domain, completed using reference TRBV13 and TRBJ2-7, is AAGVIQSPRHLIKEKRETATLKCYPIPRHDTVYWYQQGPGQDPQFLISFYEKMQSDKGSIPDRFSAQQFSDYHSELNMSSLELGDSALYFCASSLGGRGPYEQYFGPGTRLTVT.

The chain carries TRBV24-1 and TRBJ2-7, with 9 bases aligning to TRBD1. In germline, CDR1 is KGHDR, CDR2 SFDVKD. Trimming at V came to 8 bases and at J to 0 bases, leaving 13 bases not matched to a gene. The length of the CDR3 is 17 residues. The CDR3 nucleotides are TGTGCCACCATTGGGACAGGGCACCTACCGAGCTCCTACGAGCAGTACTTC. Amino acid sequence: CATIGTGHLPSSYEQYF.

In the case of this clone: A junction boundary mismatches the germline segment, possibly from a read error. The chain employs TRBV18 and TRBJ2-7, with 14 bases aligning to TRBD2. This CDR3 region has 18 residues. The V gene's germline CDR1 is KGHSH and CDR2 LQKENI. The CDR3 bases are TGTGCCAGCACACCGGGACTAGCGGGAGTCGTGGGGTCTTACGAGCAGTACTTC. Its protein product is CASTPGLAGVVGSYEQYF. The whole variable domain, filled in from reference TRBV18 and TRBJ2-7, reads NAGVMQNPRHLVRRRGQEARLRCSPMKGHSHVYWYRQLPEEGLKFMVYLQKENIIDESGMPKERFSAEFPKEGPSILRIQQVVRGDSAAYFCASTPGLAGVVGSYEQYFGPGTRLTVT.

The V call is TRBV6-2 or TRBV6-3, the J call TRBJ2-1; D is undetermined. Looked up from germline, CDR1 is MNHEY and CDR2 is SVGEGT. Trimming cost V 5 bases and J 4 bases, with 9 bases left between them. CDR3 length equals 13 residues. As DNA, the CDR3 is TGTGCCAGCAGTCGCTTCGGATACAATGAGCAGTTCTTC. Amino acid sequence: CASSRFGYNEQFF.

This chain joins TRBV18 and TRBJ1-4; 10 bases align to TRBD1. The CDR3 covers 18 residues. The J segment lost 1 base and the V segment lost 1 base, leaving 6 bases of the junction unmatched. Germline assignment: CDR1 KGHSH and CDR2 LQKENI. Here the CDR3 DNA reads TGTGCCAGCTCACCACGCATAAGGACAGGGGGAACTAATGAAAAACTGTTTTTT. Amino acid sequence: CASSPRIRTGGTNEKLFF.

The sample holds one count of this clone. J is TRBJ2-7 and V is TRBV9; 8 positions agree with TRBD2. In germline, CDR1 is SGDLS, CDR2 YYNGEE. CDR3 length: 15 residues. Trimming cost V 0 bases and J 2 bases; bases outside gene matches: 4. The CDR3 sequence is CASSVGAGVPYEQYF. CDR3 nucleotide sequence: TGTGCCAGCAGCGTAGGAGCGGGAGTTCCCTACGAGCAGTACTTC. The full variable domain, in which reference TRBV9 and TRBJ2-7 provide the parts outside the CDR3, is DSGVTQTPKHLITATGQRVTLRCSPRSGDLSVYWYQQSLDQGLQFLIQYYNGEERAKGNILERFSAQQFPDLHSELNLSSLELGDSALYFCASSVGAGVPYEQYFGPGTRLTVT.

V is TRBV28 and J is TRBJ1-4; D gene ambiguous. The CDR3 is 14 residues long. Germline V gene sequence: CDR1 MDHEN, CDR2 SYDVKM. The germline V and J ends were trimmed by 7 bases and 0 bases, with 9 bases remaining between them. CDR3 residues: CASMSAATNEKLFF. CDR3 sequence (DNA): TGTGCCAGCATGAGCGCAGCAACTAATGAAAAACTGTTTTTT. The full variable domain, with the rest looked up from reference TRBV28 and TRBJ1-4, is DVKVTQSSRYLVKRTGEKVFLECVQDMDHENMFWYRQDPGLGLRLIYFSYDVKMKEKGDIPEGYSVSREKKERFSLILESASTNQTSMYLCASMSAATNEKLFFGSGTQLSVL.

J is TRBJ2-1 and V is TRBV7-6, with 10 bases identical to TRBD2. J lost 9 bases, V lost 1 base, and 6 bases had no gene match. The CDR3 contains 15 residues. In germline, CDR1 is SGHVS, CDR2 FNYEAQ. CDR3 DNA: TGTGCCAGCAGCTTAGGCCTAGCGGGAGTAAGTGAGCAGTTCTTC. Its translation: CASSLGLAGVSEQFF.

This clone was seen just once. The CDR3 loop is CASSPLPNWAQGEQYF. The CDR3 DNA is TGTGCCAGCTCACCACTGCCTAACTGGGCCCAAGGGGAGCAGTACTTC. The J gene is TRBJ2-7, the V gene TRBV18, with no clear D. This CDR3 has 16 amino acids. V gave up 1 base and J gave up 7 bases, with 20 bases separating them. Looked up from germline, CDR1 is KGHSH and CDR2 is LQKENI.

This rearrangement joins TRBV12-3 or TRBV12-4 to TRBJ1-5; D gene unclear. Trimming took off 3 bases at V and 16 bases at J, with 16 bases between the two ends. The length of the CDR3 is 12 residues. The CDR3 sequence is CASSFAATHTHF. CDR3 bases: TGTGCCAGCAGTTTCGCGGCAACCCACACTCATTTT.